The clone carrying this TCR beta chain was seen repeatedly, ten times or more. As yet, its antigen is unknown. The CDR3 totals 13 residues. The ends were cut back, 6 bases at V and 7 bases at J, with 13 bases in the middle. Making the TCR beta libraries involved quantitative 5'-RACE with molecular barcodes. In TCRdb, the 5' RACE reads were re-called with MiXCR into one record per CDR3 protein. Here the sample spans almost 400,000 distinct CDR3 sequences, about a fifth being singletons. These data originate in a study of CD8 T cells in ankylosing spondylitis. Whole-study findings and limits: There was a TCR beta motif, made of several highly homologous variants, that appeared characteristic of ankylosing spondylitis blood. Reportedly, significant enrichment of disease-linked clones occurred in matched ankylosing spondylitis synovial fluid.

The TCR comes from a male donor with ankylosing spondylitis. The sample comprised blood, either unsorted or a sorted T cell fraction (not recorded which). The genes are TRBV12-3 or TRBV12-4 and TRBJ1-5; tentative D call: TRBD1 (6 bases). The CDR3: CASRVTGQQPQHF. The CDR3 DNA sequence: TGTGCCAGCAGAGTGACAGGTCAGCAGCCCCAGCATTTT.